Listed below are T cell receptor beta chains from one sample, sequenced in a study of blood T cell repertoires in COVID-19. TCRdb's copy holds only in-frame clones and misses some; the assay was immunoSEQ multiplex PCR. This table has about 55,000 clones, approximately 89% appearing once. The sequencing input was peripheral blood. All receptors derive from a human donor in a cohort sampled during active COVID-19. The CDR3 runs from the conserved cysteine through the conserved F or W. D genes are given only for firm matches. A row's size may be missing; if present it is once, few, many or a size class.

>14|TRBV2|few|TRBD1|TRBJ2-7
CASSLDRGSYEQYF
TGTGCCAGCAGCTTAGACAGGGGGTCCTACGAGCAGTACTTC
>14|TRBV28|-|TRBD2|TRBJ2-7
CASSLVGGSYEQYF
TGTGCCAGCAGTTTGGTCGGGGGGAGCTACGAGCAGTACTTC
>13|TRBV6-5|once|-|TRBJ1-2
CASSYSRGYGYTF
TGTGCCAGCAGTTACTCACGGGGGTATGGCTACACCTTC
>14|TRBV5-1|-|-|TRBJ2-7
CASSLMDSTYEQYF
TGCGCCAGCAGCTTGATGGACAGCACCTACGAGCAGTACTTC
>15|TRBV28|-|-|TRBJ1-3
CASDGGGTSGNTIYF
TGTGCCAGCGATGGCGGAGGAACCTCTGGAAACACCATATATTTT
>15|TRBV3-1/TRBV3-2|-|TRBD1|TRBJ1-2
CASSHTGTGRYGYTF
TGTGCCAGCAGCCATACCGGGACAGGGAGGTATGGCTACACCTTC
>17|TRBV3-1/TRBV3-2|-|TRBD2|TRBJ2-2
CASSQDLKAGVHGELFF
TGTGCCAGCAGCCAAGATCTGAAAGCGGGAGTTCACGGGGAGCTGTTTTTT
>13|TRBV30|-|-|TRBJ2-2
CAWSSSLAGELFF
TGTGCCTGGAGCAGTAGCTTGGCCGGGGAGCTGTTTTTT
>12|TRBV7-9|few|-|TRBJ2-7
CASSLSFGEQYF
TGTGCCAGCAGCTTGTCTTTCGGGGAGCAGTACTTC
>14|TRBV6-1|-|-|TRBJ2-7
CASSQVGMSYEQYF
TGTGCCAGCAGCCAAGTCGGGATGTCCTACGAGCAGTACTTC
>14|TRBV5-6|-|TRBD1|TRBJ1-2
CASSRTGGDYGYTF
TGTGCCAGCAGCCGGACAGGGGGCGACTATGGCTACACCTTC
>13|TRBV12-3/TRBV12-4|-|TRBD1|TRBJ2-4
CASSFQDSQGQYF
TGTGCCAGCAGTTTCCAGGACTCACAGGGGCAGTACTTC
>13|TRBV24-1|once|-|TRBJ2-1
CATSDSPSDEQFF
TGTGCCACCAGTGATTCCCCCTCGGATGAGCAGTTCTTC
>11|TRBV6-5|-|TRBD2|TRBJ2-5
CAILAEETQYF
TGTGCCATACTAGCGGAAGAGACCCAGTACTTC
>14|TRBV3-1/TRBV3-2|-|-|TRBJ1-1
CASSQDRRGLEAFF
TGTGCCAGCAGCCAAGATAGGAGGGGCCTTGAAGCTTTCTTT
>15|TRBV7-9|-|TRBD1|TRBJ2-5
CASSLATGGGETQYF
TGTGCCAGCAGCTTAGCCACAGGGGGCGGAGAGACCCAGTACTTC
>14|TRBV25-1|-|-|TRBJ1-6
CASRTGLDNSPLHF
TGTGCCAGCAGGACAGGACTCGATAATTCACCCCTCCACTTT
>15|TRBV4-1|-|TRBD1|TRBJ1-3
CASSPTDRAGNTIYF
TGCGCCAGCAGCCCTACGGACAGGGCTGGAAACACCATATATTTT
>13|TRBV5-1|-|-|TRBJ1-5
CASSLVGEQPQHF
TGCGCCAGCAGCTTGGTCGGGGAGCAGCCCCAGCATTTT
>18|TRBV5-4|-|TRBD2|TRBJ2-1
CASSSGQFLAGGPNEQFF
TGTGCCAGCAGCTCGGGACAGTTCCTAGCGGGAGGGCCCAATGAGCAGTTCTTC
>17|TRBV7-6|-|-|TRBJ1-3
CASSLARRPNLGNTIYF
TGTGCCAGCAGCTTAGCGAGGAGACCAAACCTTGGAAACACCATATATTTT
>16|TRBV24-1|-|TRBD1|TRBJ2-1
CATSDPGTGGSEGQFF
TGTGCCACCAGTGATCCTGGGACAGGTGGCTCAGAAGGGCAGTTCTTC
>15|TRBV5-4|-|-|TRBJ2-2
CASSLDWLNTGELFF
TGTGCCAGCAGCTTGGACTGGTTGAACACCGGGGAGCTGTTTTTT
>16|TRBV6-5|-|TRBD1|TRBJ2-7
CASSYTPGTGGNEQYF
TGTGCCAGCAGTTACACGCCCGGGACAGGGGGTAACGAGCAGTACTTC
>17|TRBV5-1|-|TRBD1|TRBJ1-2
CASSTGTGGVMDYGYTF
TGCGCCAGCAGCACCGGGACAGGGGGCGTTATGGACTATGGCTACACCTTC
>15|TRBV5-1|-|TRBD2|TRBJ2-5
CASSSTGTILETQYF
TGCGCCAGCAGCTCGACCGGGACTATTTTGGAGACCCAGTACTTC
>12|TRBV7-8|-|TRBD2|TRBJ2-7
CASSGLAWEQYF
TGTGCCAGCAGTGGACTAGCATGGGAGCAGTACTTC
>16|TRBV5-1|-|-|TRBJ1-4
CASSSMGGSRVEKLFF
TGCGCCAGCAGCTCCATGGGGGGGTCAAGAGTTGAAAAACTGTTTTTT
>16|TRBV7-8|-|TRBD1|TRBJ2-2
CASSTRTGSNTGELFF
TGTGCCAGCAGCACCCGGACAGGGTCGAACACCGGGGAGCTGTTTTTT
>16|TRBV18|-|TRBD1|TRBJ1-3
CASSPVPTGPGNTIYF
TGTGCCAGCTCCCCCGTGCCGACAGGGCCTGGAAACACCATATATTTT
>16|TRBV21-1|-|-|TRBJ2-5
CASSKANGGAGETQYF
TGTGCCAGCAGCAAAGCCAACGGGGGGGCTGGAGAGACCCAGTACTTC
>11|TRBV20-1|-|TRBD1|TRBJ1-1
CSANRGTEAFF
TGCAGTGCTAACAGGGGAACTGAAGCTTTCTTT
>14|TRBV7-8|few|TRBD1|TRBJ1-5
CASSPGTGNQPQHF
TGTGCCAGCAGCCCCGGGACAGGTAACCAGCCCCAGCATTTT
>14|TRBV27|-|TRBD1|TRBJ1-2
CASASQTGGVGYTF
TGTGCCAGCGCGTCGCAGACAGGGGGCGTGGGCTACACCTTC
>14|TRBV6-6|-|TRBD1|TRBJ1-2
CASSPGQLNYGYTF
TGTGCCAGCAGTCCGGGACAGCTTAACTATGGCTACACCTTC
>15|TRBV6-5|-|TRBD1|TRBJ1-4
CASSYDGTENEKLFF
TGTGCCAGCAGTTACGACGGGACAGAAAATGAAAAACTGTTTTTT
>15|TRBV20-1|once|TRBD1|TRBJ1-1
CSASEGQGAHTEAFF
TGCAGTGCTAGTGAGGGACAGGGGGCGCACACTGAAGCTTTCTTT
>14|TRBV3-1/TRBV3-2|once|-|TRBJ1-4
CASSQAGEGGKLFF
TGTGCCAGCAGCCAAGCGGGGGAGGGGGGAAAACTGTTTTTT
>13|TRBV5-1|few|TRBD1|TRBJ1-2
CASSGTEGQPYTF
TGCGCCAGCAGCGGGACGGAGGGACAGCCTTACACCTTC
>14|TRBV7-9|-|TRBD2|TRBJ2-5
CASSSLAAQETQYF
TGTGCCAGCAGCTCCCTAGCGGCCCAAGAGACCCAGTACTTC